This TCR beta chain was recovered during a study of lymphopenia after photon versus proton radiotherapy. Profiled with immunoSEQ multiplex PCR; TCRdb holds only in-frame clones, not every one. This table holds around 30,000 clones, roughly 89% found once. Germline-derived CDR1 and CDR2 are SGHDT and YYEEEE. V lost 5 bases to trimming and J lost 2 bases; unmatched junction nucleotides: 5. This CDR3 is 14 amino acids long. The source is a woman between 70 and 85 years old with pancreatic cancer. Some clones in this sample may be carry-over from other donors' samples. The sequenced sample was peripheral blood, obtained from a patient treated with proton-based radiotherapy. The chain is built from TRBV5-6 and TRBJ2-5; TRBD1 matches at 8 bases. CDR3 sequence (DNA): TGTGCCAGCAGATACCGACAGGGGCAAGAGACCCAGTACTTC. Amino acids: CASRYRQGQETQYF.